This T cell receptor beta chain appears in the sequencing data of a study of blood T cell repertoires in COVID-19. Study at large: Acute-phase and convalescent COVID-19 samples originated in the United States, Italy and Spain. In each case, the material was cDNA or gDNA derived from T cells, B-cell-depleted T cells, or PBMCs.

Seattle patients were enrolled during active infection and followed longitudinally. Methods used by the authors: Estimation of nucleated cell counts relied on the amplification of reference gene primers. Assay used: immunoSEQ multiplex PCR; TCRdb lists only in-frame clones, some missing. The V and J calls and clone size are taken from that table; D and trimming were inferred from the DNA. The top ten clones hold around 5% of a sample with roughly 150,000 clones, around 84% of them seen once. CDR3 length: 16 amino acids. The J segment lost 0 bases and the V segment lost 1 base, leaving 3 bases of the junction unmatched. Germline assignment: CDR1 MGHRA and CDR2 YSYEKL.

The V call is TRBV4-1, the J call TRBJ1-5; the match to TRBD1 covers 7 bases. This clonotype was sampled from a woman in her forties or fifties with COVID-19, enrolled during active disease. Material for sequencing was peripheral blood. The CDR3: CASSQGQGGSNQPQHF. The CDR3 nucleotides are TGCGCCAGCAGCCAAGGGCAGGGGGGTAGCAATCAGCCCCAGCATTTT.